This is a list of T cell receptor beta chains from one sample in a study of regulatory T cells in long-lasting Graves disease. One entry per CDR3 protein, called by TCRdb with MiXCR from the multiplex PCR reads. The sample shows fewer than 550,000 distinct CDR3 sequences, around 15% of them seen only once. These data were likewise used in another study, on T cells in Graves' hyperthyroidism and ophthalmopathy.

This specimen consisted of peripheral blood mononuclear cells (PBMCs), obtained at new diagnosis, from a patient treated with antithyroid drugs. The receptors were sampled from a woman aged 35-60 years with Graves disease. The CDR3 runs from the conserved cysteine through the conserved F or W. The D gene is left open where the match is weak. The size entry is marked missing in some rows and otherwise reads once, few, many or a size class.

TRBV6-2/TRBV6-3	NA	TRBJ1-1	NA	CASSFGQTPAFF	TGTGCCAGCAGTTTCGGACAGACTCCGGCTTTCTTT
TRBV5-1	few	TRBJ2-7	NA	CASSFSSPSYEQYF	TGCGCCAGCAGCTTCAGTTCGCCCTCCTACGAGCAGTACTTC
TRBV6-1	many	TRBJ1-1	NA	CASSTPQGSEAFF	TGTGCCAGCAGTACCCCCCAGGGCTCTGAAGCTTTCTTT
TRBV5-1	many	TRBJ2-2	NA	CASRTGSNTGELFF	TGTGCCAGCAGAACAGGTTCGAACACCGGGGAGCTGTTTTTT
TRBV28	many	TRBJ1-1	TRBD1	CASSSTGQGNTEAFF	TGTGCCAGCAGTTCAACGGGACAGGGGAACACTGAAGCTTTCTTT
TRBV27	NA	TRBJ1-2	NA	CASSLDRRYGYTF	TGTGCCAGCAGTTTAGACAGGAGATATGGCTACACCTTC
TRBV4-2	NA	TRBJ1-5	TRBD1	CASSQGIDRGRRSSGNQPQHF	TGTGCCAGCAGCCAAGGAATAGACAGGGGCCGGAGGTCGAGTGGCAATCAGCCCCAGCATTTT
TRBV12-3/TRBV12-4	NA	TRBJ1-1	NA	CASSLTLNTKAFF	TGTGCCAGCAGCTTAACCCTAAACACTAAAGCTTTCTTT
TRBV28	few	TRBJ2-1	NA	CATIKIGPNEQFF	TGTGCCACCATAAAAATAGGGCCCAATGAGCAGTTCTTC
TRBV11-2	NA	TRBJ1-5	NA	CASSAGEGSNQPQHF	TGTGCCAGCAGCGCCGGTGAAGGGTCCAATCAGCCCCAGCATTTT
TRBV12-3/TRBV12-4	NA	TRBJ2-2	TRBD1	CASTRGQANTGELFF	TGTGCCAGCACCCGAGGACAGGCAAACACCGGGGAGCTGTTTTTT